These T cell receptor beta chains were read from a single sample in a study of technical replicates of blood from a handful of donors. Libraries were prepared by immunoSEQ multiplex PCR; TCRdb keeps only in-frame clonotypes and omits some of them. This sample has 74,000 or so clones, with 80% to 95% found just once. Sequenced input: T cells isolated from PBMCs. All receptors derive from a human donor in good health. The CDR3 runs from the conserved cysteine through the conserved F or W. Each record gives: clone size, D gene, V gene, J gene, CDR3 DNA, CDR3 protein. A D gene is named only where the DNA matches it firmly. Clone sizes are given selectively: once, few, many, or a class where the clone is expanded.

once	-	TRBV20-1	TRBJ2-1	TGCAGTGCTCCGATAGTTCTTGAGCAGTTCTTC	CSAPIVLEQFF
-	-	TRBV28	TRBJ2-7	TGTGCCATTAGGGGCCAGGGTTACGAGCAGTACTTC	CAIRGQGYEQYF
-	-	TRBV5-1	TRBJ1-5	TGCGCCAGCAGATCTACAGTGGATCAGCCCCAGCATTTT	CASRSTVDQPQHF
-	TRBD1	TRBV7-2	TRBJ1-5	TGTGCCAGCAGCTTTTCCAGGGGGCCTCAGCCCCAGCATTTT	CASSFSRGPQPQHF
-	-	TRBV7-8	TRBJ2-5	TGTGCCAGCAGCTTAGCGTCGGAGACCCAGTACTTC	CASSLASETQYF
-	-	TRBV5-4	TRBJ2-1	TGTGCCAGCAGCGGGAGCGGTACCTACAATGAGCAGTTCTTC	CASSGSGTYNEQFF
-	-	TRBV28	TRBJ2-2	TGTGCCAGCAGTTTATACTACACCGGGGAGCTGTTTTTT	CASSLYYTGELFF
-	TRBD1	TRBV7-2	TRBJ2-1	TGTGCCAGCAGCCCACTCGGACAGGCTTCCTACAATGAGCAGTTCTTC	CASSPLGQASYNEQFF
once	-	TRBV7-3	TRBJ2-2	TGTGCCAGCAGCTTACTACCGGGAACCACCGGGGAGCTGTTTTTT	CASSLLPGTTGELFF
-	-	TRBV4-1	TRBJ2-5	TGCGCCAGCAGCCAAGATCCCAGCGGCATAGAGGAGACCCAGTACTTC	CASSQDPSGIEETQYF
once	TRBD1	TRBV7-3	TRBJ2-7	TGTGCCAGCAGCCGAGTACCTGGGACAGGGGGCCACGAGCAGTACTTC	CASSRVPGTGGHEQYF
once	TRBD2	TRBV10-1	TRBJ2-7	TGCGCCAGCGCCTATGGAGCGGGAATATCCTACGAGCAGTACTTC	CASAYGAGISYEQYF
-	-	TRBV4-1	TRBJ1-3	TGCGCCAGCAGCCAAGAGAAGATCGGCTCTGGAAACACCATATATTTT	CASSQEKIGSGNTIYF
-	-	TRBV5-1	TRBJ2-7	TGCGCCAGCAGCTCCACCTACGTTTACGAGCAGTACTTC	CASSSTYVYEQYF
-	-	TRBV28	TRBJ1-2	TGTGCCAGCATCCCCGCCCGCAGGGTCCATGGCTACACCTTC	CASIPARRVHGYTF
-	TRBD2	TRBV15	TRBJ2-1	TGTGCCACCAGCAGACAGCGGGAGTGGGGTGAGCAGTTCTTC	CATSRQREWGEQFF
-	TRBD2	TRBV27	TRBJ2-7	TGTGCCAGCAGTCTAGCGGGAGGTGGCTACGAGCAGTACTTC	CASSLAGGGYEQYF